This T cell receptor beta chain derives from a study of lymphopenia after photon versus proton radiotherapy. Findings and caveats of the study: Under photons, naive T cells and diversity fell while effector/memory populations rose.

The CDR3 extends over 14 amino acids. Germline V gives CDR1 SGHTA, CDR2 FQGNSA. V was pared by 9 bases and J by 8 bases, with 20 bases between. Libraries were prepared by immunoSEQ multiplex PCR; TCRdb keeps only in-frame clonotypes and omits some of them. Among some 70,000 clones listed, 87% were seen once. A note on this clone: What it binds is unknown.

The chain combines TRBV7-2 with TRBJ2-1; D unresolved. The sequence derives from a man older than 75 with esophageal cancer. This specimen was peripheral blood, taken from a patient treated with proton-based radiotherapy. The CDR3 sequence is CASTSDVSTDEQFF. CDR3 sequence (DNA): TGTGCCAGTACCTCGGACGTCTCTACGGATGAGCAGTTCTTC.